This T cell receptor (beta chain) was sequenced in a study of T cells in localized non-small cell lung cancer. Study results and caveats: Uninvolved adjacent lung had more T cell clonality than any other tissue, topping tumor. Only one tumor region went through sequencing, so heterogeneity may still be there. Longer overall survival was linked to higher blood T cell density. Among the top 100 tumor clones, a median about 52 appeared in adjacent lung.

Remarks on this clone: Its antigen is undetermined.

The assay was immunoSEQ multiplex PCR, and TCRdb's table has in-frame clones only and misses some. Of about 9,600 clones detected, 80% to 95% appear once; the ten largest clones hold 17%. Per the germline V gene, CDR1 is SQVTM and CDR2 is ANQGSEA. Losses at the gene ends were 5 bases for V and 7 bases for J; bases not matched to a gene: 3. The CDR3 is 11 residues long. The rearrangement links TRBV29-1 to TRBJ2-7; 9 nucleotides match TRBD1. This TCR derives from a male donor at least 60 years old with stage III squamous cell lung carcinoma. This sample comprised peripheral blood, obtained before any cancer treatment. The CDR3 nucleotides are TGCAGCGTTACAGGGGGCGGGGAGCAGTACTTC. This translates into CSVTGGGEQYF.